This T cell receptor beta chain derives from a study of molecular identifiers for immune sequencing clone quantification. One entry per CDR3 protein, called by TCRdb with MiXCR from the PCR reads. The table shows 550,000 to 750,000 distinct CDR3 sequences, with about 20% occurring only once. The specimen sequenced was naive CD8+ T cells from blood, with Jurkat cell RNA spiked in. Subset indicated: FACS-sorted CD8+CD4-CCR7+CD45RA+ naive T cells. This receptor was taken from a human donor in good health. Some libraries in this study had Jurkat cell RNA spiked in.

The CDR3 here is CASSQGTHSGNTIYF. Here the CDR3 DNA reads TGTGCCAGTAGCCAAGGGACCCACTCTGGAAACACCATATATTTT. The chain uses TRBV19 and TRBJ1-3, with a weak D call TRBD1 (5 bases). CDR3 length: 15 residues. With 6 bases removed from V and 0 bases from J, the gap between germline ends came to 12 bases. The germline V gene has CDR1 LNHDA and CDR2 SQIVND (reference sequence).